The 8 T cell receptor beta chains reported below all come from one sample, sequenced in a study of chemoradiotherapy in HPV16-positive cancers. Repertoires were generated with immunoSEQ multiplex PCR, while TCRdb's copy carries only in-frame clones and drops some. The repertoire holds about 1,200 clones, roughly nine tenths seen once, with 2.9% in the top ten. The sequenced sample was tumor tissue, obtained from a patient who underwent chemoradiotherapy. Source of these receptors: a human donor with HPV-associated anogenital cancer.

The V gene is TRBV9, the J gene TRBJ1-3, with no clear D. The germline CDR1 and CDR2 sequences are SGDLS and YYNGEE. The V and J ends lost 0 bases and 4 bases respectively, with 11 bases between them. The CDR3 totals 15 residues. Here the CDR3 reads CASSVGPQPGNTIYF. In DNA form, the CDR3 reads TGTGCCAGCAGCGTAGGTCCCCAACCCGGAAACACCATATATTTT. The full variable domain, its missing parts supplied by reference TRBV9 and TRBJ1-3, is DSGVTQTPKHLITATGQRVTLRCSPRSGDLSVYWYQQSLDQGLQFLIQYYNGEERAKGNILERFSAQQFPDLHSELNLSSLELGDSALYFCASSVGPQPGNTIYFGEGSWLTVV.

This chain connects TRBV19 to TRBJ2-5; maybe TRBD2 (6 bases). There are 14 residues in the CDR3. Trimming pared 3 bases from V and 3 bases from J, leaving 11 bases between. Germline loops: CDR1 LNHDA, CDR2 SQIVND (reference sequence). CDR3 bases: TGTGCCAGTAGTATTGGGGGGAGAGAAGAGACCCAGTACTTC. This encodes CASSIGGREETQYF.

This clone appeared a single time. This chain joins TRBV29-1 and TRBJ2-7; the D gene is possibly TRBD1 (6 bases). CDR3 length: 14 amino acids. CDR1 is SQVTM, CDR2 ANQGSEA, per germline. V was trimmed by 4 bases and J by 1 base, leaving 14 bases between them. CDR3 DNA: TGCAGCGTTGGAGGCAGGGGCCCTTCCTACGAGCAGTACTTC. Translated: CSVGGRGPSYEQYF.

The V call is TRBV21-1, the J call TRBJ2-7; the table names TRBD2, a call not compared with the DNA. TRBV21-1 is a pseudogene segment. The CDR3 has 17 residues. The CDR3, as DNA: TGTGCCAGCAGCAAAGAGCGTACAGCGGGGGGCCAAGGGGAGCAGTACTTC. The encoded protein is CASSKERTAGGQGEQYF.

This clone was recorded only once. The V call is TRBV10-3, the J call TRBJ2-2; TRBD2 aligns across 9 bases. The CDR3 consists of 15 residues. The V gene's germline CDR1 is ENHRY and CDR2 SYGVKD. J lost 1 base, V lost 4 bases, and 1 base had no gene match. As DNA, the CDR3 is TGTGCCATCAGTGGACTAGCGGTGAACACCGGGGAGCTGTTTTTT. It is translated as CAISGLAVNTGELFF.

The chain is built from TRBV5-1 and TRBJ1-1; D call uncertain. Germline V gene lookup returns CDR1 SGHRS and CDR2 YFSETQ. Trimming took off 5 bases at V and 6 bases at J, with 11 bases between the two ends. The CDR3 runs 12 residues. CDR3 sequence (DNA): TGCGCCAGCAGTGATGGGAGGGCTGAAGCTTTCTTT. Its translation is CASSDGRAEAFF.

This chain links TRBV2 with TRBJ1-1; 9 nucleotides agree with TRBD1. V shed 5 bases and J 4 bases; nucleotides not matched to a gene: 5. Germline loops: CDR1 SNHLY, CDR2 FYNNEI. The CDR3 is 14 residues long. The CDR3 nucleotides are TGTGCCAGCAGTCAACAGGGGGCGAGCACTGAAGCTTTCTTT. Amino acids: CASSQQGASTEAFF.

This chain joins TRBV7-2 and TRBJ2-6; weak D call: TRBD1 (6 bases). Looked up from germline, CDR1 is SGHTA and CDR2 is FQGNSA. V lost 5 bases and J 3 bases, leaving 20 bases between the germline ends. This CDR3 is built from 18 residues. As DNA, the CDR3 is TGTGCCAGCAGCCTTACCGCCCTTACAGGGCGTGGGGCCAACGTCCTGACTTTC. Translated, it gives CASSLTALTGRGANVLTF.